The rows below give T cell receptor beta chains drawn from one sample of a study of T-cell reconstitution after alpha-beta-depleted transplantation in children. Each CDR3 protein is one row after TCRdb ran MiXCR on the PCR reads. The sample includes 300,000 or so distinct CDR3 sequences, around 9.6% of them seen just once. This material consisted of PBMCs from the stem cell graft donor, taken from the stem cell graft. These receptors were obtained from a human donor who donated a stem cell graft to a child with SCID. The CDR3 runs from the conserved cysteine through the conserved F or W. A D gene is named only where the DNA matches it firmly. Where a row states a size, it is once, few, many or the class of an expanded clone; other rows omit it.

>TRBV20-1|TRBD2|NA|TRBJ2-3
CSAGETSGVADTQYF
TGCAGTGCGGGAGAGACTAGCGGGGTTGCAGATACGCAGTATTTT
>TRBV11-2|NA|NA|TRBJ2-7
CASLGVPYEQYF
TGTGCCAGCTTGGGGGTCCCCTACGAGCAGTACTTC
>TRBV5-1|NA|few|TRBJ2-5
CASSFIGETQYF
TGCGCCAGCAGCTTTATAGGAGAGACCCAGTACTTC
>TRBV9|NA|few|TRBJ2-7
CASSVGGSTYEQYF
TGTGCCAGCAGCGTAGGAGGCTCCACCTACGAGCAGTACTTC
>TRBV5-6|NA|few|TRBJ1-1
CASSLAWGPNTEAFF
TGTGCCAGCAGCTTGGCCTGGGGCCCGAACACTGAAGCTTTCTTT
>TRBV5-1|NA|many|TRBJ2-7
CASSFSKVTYEQYF
TGCGCCAGCAGCTTTTCCAAAGTTACCTACGAGCAGTACTTC
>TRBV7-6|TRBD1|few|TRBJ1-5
CASSSGQGLSNQPQHF
TGTGCCAGCAGCTCGGGACAGGGGCTTAGCAATCAGCCCCAGCATTTT
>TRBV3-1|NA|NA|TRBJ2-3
CASSQEGLTDTQYF
TGTGCCAGCAGCCAAGAGGGCCTCACAGATACGCAGTATTTT
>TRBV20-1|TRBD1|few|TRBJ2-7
CSARDTEGAFYEQYF
TGCAGTGCTAGAGATACAGAGGGGGCTTTCTACGAGCAGTACTTC
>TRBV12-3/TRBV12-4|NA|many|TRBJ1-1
CASSQSMGMNTEAFF
TGTGCCAGCAGCCAATCGATGGGGATGAACACTGAAGCTTTCTTT
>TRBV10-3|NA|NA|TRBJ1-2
CAISRPYEVQGQDGYTF
TGTGCCATCAGTCGCCCCTATGAGGTACAGGGTCAAGATGGCTACACCTTC
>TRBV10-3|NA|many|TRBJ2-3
CAISESGGPSTDTQYF
TGTGCCATCAGTGAGTCGGGGGGACCCTCCACAGATACGCAGTATTTT
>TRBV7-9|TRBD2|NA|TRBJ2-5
CASSFHRAGAQTQYF
TGTGCCAGCAGCTTCCACCGAGCGGGGGCCCAGACCCAGTACTTC